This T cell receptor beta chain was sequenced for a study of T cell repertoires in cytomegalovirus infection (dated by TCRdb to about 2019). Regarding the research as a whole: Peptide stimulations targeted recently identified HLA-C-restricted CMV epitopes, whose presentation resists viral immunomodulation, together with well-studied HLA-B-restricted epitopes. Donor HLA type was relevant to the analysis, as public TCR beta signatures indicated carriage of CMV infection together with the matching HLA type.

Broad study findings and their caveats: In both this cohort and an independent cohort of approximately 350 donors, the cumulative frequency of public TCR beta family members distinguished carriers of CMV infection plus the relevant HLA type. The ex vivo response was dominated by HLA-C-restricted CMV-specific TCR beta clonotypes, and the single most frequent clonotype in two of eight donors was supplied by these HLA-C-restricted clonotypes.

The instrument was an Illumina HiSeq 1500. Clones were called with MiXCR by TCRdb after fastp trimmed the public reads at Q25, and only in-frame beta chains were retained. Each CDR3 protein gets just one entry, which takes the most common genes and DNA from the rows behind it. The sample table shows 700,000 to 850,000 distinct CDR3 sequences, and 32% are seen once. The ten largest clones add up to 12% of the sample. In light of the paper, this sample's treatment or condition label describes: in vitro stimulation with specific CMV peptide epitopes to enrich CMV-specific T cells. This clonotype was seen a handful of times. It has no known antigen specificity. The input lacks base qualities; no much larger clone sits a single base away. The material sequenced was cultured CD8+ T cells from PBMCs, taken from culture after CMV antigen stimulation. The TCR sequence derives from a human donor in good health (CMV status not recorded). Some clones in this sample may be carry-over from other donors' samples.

The DNA sequence is TGTGCCAGCAGTTTATGGGACGGGAGCTCCTACGAGCAGTACTTC. It codes for CASSLWDGSSYEQYF. This chain is built from TRBV27 and TRBJ2-7; 6 matching bases give a weak D call of TRBD2. From cysteine to phenylalanine, the CDR3 is 15 amino acids long. Left in the record is the CDR3 DNA by itself, 45 bases read in frame from the first base. The CDR1 and CDR2 encoded by the germline V gene (reference sequence) are MNHEY and SMNVEV. Between the V and J ends, shortened by 1 base and 0 bases respectively, the junction contains 10 bases.